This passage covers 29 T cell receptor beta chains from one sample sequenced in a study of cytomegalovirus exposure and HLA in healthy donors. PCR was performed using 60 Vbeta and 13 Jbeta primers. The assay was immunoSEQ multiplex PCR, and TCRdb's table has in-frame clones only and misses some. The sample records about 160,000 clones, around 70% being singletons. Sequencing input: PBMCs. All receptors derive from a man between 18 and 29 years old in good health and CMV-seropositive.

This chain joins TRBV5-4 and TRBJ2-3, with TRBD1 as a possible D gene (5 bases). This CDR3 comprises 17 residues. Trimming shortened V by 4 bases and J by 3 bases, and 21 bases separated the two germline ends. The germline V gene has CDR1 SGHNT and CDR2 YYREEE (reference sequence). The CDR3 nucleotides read TGTGCCAGCAGCAGACGGAGCAGGGTAAGGCCAACAGATACGCAGTATTTT. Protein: CASSRRSRVRPTDTQYF.

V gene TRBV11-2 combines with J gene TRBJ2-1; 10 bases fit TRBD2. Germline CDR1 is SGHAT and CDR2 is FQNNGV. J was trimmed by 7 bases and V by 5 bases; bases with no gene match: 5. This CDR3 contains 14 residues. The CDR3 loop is CASSIGLAENEQFF. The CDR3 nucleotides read TGTGCCAGCAGCATTGGACTAGCGGAGAATGAGCAGTTCTTC.

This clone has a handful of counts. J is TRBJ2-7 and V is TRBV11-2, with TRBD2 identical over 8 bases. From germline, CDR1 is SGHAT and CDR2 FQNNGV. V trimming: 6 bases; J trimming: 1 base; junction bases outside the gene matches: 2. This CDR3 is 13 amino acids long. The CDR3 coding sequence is TGTGCCAGCAGAATAGCGGGGTCCTACGAGCAGTACGTC. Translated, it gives CASRIAGSYEQYV.

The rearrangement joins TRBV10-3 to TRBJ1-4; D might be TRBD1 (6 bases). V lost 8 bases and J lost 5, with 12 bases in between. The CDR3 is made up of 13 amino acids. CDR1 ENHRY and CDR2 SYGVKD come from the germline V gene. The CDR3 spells CAIGRGKNEKLFF. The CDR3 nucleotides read TGTGCCATCGGAAGGGGGAAGAATGAAAAACTGTTTTTT.

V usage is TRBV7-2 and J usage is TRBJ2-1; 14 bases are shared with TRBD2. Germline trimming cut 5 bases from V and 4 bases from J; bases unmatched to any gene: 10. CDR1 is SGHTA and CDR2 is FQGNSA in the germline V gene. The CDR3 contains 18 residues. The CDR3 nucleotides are TGTGCCAGCAGCCCCGGGACTAGCGGGAGAGGTAGTTACAATGAGCAGTTCTTC. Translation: CASSPGTSGRGSYNEQFF.

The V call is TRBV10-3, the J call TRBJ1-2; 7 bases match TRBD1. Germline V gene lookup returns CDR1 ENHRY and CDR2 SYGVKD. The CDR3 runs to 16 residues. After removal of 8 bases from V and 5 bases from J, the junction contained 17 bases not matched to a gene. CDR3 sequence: CAIPVLGYRGSYGYTF. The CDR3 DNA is TGTGCCATCCCCGTTCTTGGGTACAGGGGCTCTTATGGCTACACCTTC.

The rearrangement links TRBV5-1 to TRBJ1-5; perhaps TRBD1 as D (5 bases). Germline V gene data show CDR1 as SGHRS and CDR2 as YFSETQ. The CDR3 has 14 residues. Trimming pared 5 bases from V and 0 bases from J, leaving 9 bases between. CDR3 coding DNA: TGCGCCAGCAGTTGGGGGGATAGCAATCAGCCCCAGCATTTT. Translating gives CASSWGDSNQPQHF.

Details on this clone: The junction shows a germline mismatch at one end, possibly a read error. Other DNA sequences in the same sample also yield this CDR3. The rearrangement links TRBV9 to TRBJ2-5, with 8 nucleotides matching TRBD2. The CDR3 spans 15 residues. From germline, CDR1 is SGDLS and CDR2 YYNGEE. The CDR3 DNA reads TGTGCCAGCAGTGTAGAACAGCGGGGGTGGGAGACCCAGTACTTC. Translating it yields CASSVEQRGWETQYF. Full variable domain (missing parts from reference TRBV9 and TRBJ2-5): DSGVTQTPKHLITATGQRVTLRCSPRSGDLSVYWYQQSLDQGLQFLIQYYNGEERAKGNILERFSAQQFPDLHSELNLSSLELGDSALYFCASSVEQRGWETQYFGPGTRLLVL.

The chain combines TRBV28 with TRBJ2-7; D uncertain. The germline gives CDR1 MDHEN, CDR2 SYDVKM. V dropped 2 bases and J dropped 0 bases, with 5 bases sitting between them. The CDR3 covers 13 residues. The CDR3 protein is CASSLGSSYEQYV. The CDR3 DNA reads TGTGCCAGCAGTTTAGGTAGCTCCTACGAGCAGTACGTC.

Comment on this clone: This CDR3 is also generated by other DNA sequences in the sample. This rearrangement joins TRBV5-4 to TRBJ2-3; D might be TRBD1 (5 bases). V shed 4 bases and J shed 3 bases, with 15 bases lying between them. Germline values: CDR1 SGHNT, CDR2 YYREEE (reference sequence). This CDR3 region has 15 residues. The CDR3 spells CASSLRGSGTDTQYF. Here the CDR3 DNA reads TGTGCCAGCAGCCTTAGGGGCAGTGGTACAGATACGCAGTATTTT.

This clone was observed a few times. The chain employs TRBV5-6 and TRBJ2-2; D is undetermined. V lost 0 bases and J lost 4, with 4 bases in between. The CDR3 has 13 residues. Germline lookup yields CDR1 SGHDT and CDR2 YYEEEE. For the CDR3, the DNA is TGTGCCAGCAGCTTGGTAGCCACCGGGGAGCTGTTTTTT. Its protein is CASSLVATGELFF.

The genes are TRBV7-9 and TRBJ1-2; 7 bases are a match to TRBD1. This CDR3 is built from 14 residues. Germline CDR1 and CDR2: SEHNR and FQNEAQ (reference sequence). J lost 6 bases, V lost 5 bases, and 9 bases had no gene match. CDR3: CASSPKGQADGYTF. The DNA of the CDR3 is TGTGCCAGCAGCCCTAAAGGACAGGCGGATGGCTACACCTTC.

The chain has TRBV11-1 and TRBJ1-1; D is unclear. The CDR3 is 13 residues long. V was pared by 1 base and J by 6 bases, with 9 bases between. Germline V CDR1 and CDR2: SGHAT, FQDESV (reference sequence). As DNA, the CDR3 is TGTGCCAGCAGCTTAGGGAGGGTTTCTGAAGCTTTCTTT. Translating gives CASSLGRVSEAFF.

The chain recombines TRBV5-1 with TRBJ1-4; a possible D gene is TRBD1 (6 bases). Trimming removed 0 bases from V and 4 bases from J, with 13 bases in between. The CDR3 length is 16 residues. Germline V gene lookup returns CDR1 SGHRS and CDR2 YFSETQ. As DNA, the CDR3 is TGCGCCAGCAGCTTGGTCCCGGGACAACATAATGAAAAACTGTTTTTT. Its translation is CASSLVPGQHNEKLFF.

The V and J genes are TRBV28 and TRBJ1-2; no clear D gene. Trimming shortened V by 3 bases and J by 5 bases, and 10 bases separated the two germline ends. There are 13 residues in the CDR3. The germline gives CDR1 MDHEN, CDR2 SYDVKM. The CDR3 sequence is CASSLALLYGYTF. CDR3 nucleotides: TGTGCCAGCAGTTTGGCACTACTATATGGCTACACCTTC.

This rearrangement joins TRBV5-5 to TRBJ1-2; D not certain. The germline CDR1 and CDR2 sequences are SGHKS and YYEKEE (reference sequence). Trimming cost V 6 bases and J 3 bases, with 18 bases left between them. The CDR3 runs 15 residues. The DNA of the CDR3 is TGTGCCAGCACCGCCCAGCGGGGTGGAGACTATGGCTACACCTTC. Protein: CASTAQRGGDYGYTF.

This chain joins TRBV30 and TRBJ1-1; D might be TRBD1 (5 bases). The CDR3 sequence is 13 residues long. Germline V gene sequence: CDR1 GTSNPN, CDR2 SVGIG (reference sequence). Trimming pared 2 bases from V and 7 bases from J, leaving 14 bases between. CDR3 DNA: TGTGCCTGGAGTCGAGGAGGGACGGTTGAAGCTTTCTTT. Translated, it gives CAWSRGGTVEAFF.

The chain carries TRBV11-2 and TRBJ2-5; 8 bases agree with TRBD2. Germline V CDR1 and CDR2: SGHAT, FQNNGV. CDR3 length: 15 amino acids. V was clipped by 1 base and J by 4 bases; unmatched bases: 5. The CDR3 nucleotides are TGTGCCAGCAGCTTAGCAGGGGCGGGAGGAGAGACCCAGTACTTC. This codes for CASSLAGAGGETQYF.

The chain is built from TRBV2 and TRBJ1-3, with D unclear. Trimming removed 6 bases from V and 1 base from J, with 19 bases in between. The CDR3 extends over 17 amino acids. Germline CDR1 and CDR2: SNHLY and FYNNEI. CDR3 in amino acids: CASSPSVRSQSGNTIYF. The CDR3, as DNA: TGTGCCAGCAGCCCAAGCGTGAGGAGTCAGTCTGGAAACACCATATATTTT.

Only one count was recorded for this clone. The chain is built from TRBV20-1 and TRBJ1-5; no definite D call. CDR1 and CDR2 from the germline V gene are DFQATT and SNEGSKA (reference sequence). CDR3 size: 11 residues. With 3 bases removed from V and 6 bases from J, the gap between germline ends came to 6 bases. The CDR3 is CSASRGQPQHF. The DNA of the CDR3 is TGCAGTGCTAGTAGAGGTCAGCCCCAGCATTTT.

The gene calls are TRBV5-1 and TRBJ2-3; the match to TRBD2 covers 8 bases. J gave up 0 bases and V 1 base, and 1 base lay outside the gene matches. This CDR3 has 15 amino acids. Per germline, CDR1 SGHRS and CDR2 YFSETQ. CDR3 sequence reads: CASSLTGGSTDTQYF. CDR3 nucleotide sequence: TGCGCCAGCAGCTTGACGGGAGGGAGCACAGATACGCAGTATTTT.

The CDR3 DNA reads as TGTGCCAGCAGCGCCGGGAGGACTAGTCCGACACGAAGCTCCTACGAGCAGTACGTC. Its protein product is CASSAGRTSPTRSSYEQYV. The rearrangement links TRBV5-6 to TRBJ2-7; TRBD2 matches 7 bases. Trimming took 4 bases from V and 0 from J; bases not matched to a gene: 19. CDR1 is SGHDT and CDR2 is YYEEEE in the germline V gene. The CDR3 runs to 19 residues.

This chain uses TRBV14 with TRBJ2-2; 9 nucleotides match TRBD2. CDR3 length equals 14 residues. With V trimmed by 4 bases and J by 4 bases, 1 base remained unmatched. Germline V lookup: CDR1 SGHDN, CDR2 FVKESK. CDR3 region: CASSRGRGTGELFF. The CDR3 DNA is TGTGCCAGCAGCCGCGGGAGGGGCACCGGGGAGCTGTTTTTT.

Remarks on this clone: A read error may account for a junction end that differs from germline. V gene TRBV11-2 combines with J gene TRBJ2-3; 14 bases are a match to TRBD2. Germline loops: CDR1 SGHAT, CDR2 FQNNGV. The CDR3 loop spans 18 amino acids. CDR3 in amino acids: CASTLGGTSGGGTDTQYF. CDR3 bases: TGTGCCAGCACCTTAGGGGGGACTAGCGGGGGAGGGACAGATACGCAGTATTTT.

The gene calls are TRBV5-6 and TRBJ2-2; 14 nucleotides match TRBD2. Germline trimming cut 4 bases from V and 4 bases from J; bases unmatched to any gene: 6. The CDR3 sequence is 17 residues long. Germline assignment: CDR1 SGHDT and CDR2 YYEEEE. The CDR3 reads CASSPRGLAGVTGELFF. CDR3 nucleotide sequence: TGTGCCAGCAGCCCCCGGGGACTAGCGGGAGTCACCGGGGAGCTGTTTTTT.

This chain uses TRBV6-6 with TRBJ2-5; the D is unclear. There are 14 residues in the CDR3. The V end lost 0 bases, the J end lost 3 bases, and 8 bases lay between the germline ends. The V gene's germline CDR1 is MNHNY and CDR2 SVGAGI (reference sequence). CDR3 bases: TGTGCCAGCAGTTACTCTGAGGTGAAAGAGACCCAGTACTTC. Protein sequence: CASSYSEVKETQYF.

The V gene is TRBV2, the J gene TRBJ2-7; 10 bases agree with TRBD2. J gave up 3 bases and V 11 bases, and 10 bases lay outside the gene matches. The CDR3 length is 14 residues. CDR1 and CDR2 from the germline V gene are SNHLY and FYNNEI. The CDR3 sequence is CAVTAGTSVYEQYV. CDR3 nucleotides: TGTGCCGTCACAGCCGGGACTAGCGTCTACGAGCAGTACGTC.

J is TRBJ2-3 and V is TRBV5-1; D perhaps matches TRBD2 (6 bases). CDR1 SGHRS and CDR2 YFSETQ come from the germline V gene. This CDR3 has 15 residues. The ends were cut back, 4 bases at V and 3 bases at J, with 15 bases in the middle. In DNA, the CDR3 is TGCGCCAGCAGCGAGGAGGGGTATGAGACAGATACGCAGTATTTT. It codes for CASSEEGYETDTQYF.

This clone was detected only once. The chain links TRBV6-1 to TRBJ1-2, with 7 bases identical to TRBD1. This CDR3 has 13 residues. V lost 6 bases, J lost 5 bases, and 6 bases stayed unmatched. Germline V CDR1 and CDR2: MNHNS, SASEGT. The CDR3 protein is CASSSRTGYGYTF. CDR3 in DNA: TGTGCCAGCAGCTCCCGGACAGGTTATGGCTACACCTTC.